Shown below are 19 T cell receptor beta chains from a single sample sequenced in a study of T-cell reconstitution after alpha-beta-depleted transplantation in children. Unique molecular identifiers were incorporated during preparation of the TCRbeta library. TCRdb called the PCR reads again in MiXCR, with one record for every CDR3 protein. The table lists 700,000 to 850,000 distinct CDR3 sequences, 15% to 20% of them singletons. Source: PBMCs, mostly from graft donor cells, taken 360 days after TCRalphabeta/CD19-depleted stem cell transplant. The receptor source for this set is a male patient between 5 and 17 years old who had a stem cell transplant for acute lymphoblastic leukemia, so the T cells may come from the graft donor.

The chain couples TRBV7-9 to TRBJ2-7, with D perhaps TRBD1 (6 bases). V was trimmed by 5 bases and J by 1 base, leaving 18 bases between them. Germline V CDR1 and CDR2: SEHNR, FQNEAQ (reference sequence). The CDR3 totals 16 residues. In nucleotides, the CDR3 is TGTGCCAGCAGCGGGGGCTGGCAGGGGCCTTCCTACGAGCAGTACTTC. Residues: CASSGGWQGPSYEQYF.

There are many counts of this clonotype. Here the CDR3 DNA reads TGTGCCAGCAGCCGTTTCCAGCCCCAGCATTTT. Its translation: CASSRFQPQHF. V gene TRBV28 combines with J gene TRBJ1-5; no definite D call. The CDR3 has 11 amino acids. Germline CDR1 MDHEN, CDR2 SYDVKM. V was clipped by 6 bases and J by 7 bases, with 7 bases between them.

The rearrangement links TRBV29-1 to TRBJ2-2; the D is unclear. The germline CDR1 and CDR2 sequences are SQVTM and ANQGSEA. CDR3 length equals 12 residues. Trimming took off 7 bases at V and 4 bases at J, with 10 bases between the two ends. CDR3 sequence (DNA): TGCAGCGCTAGGGAAGGCACCGGGGAGCTGTTTTTT. Its translation is CSAREGTGELFF.

This clonotype came up a few times. The chain couples TRBV7-8 to TRBJ2-2, with no clear D. Per germline, CDR1 SGHVS and CDR2 FQNEAQ. Trimming took 5 bases from V and 1 from J, leaving 11 bases between them. This CDR3 contains 15 residues. CDR3 nucleotide sequence: TGTGCCAGCAGCCTCCGACAAAGGAACACCGGGGAGCTGTTTTTT. This translates into CASSLRQRNTGELFF.

The CDR3 DNA sequence: TGTGCCAGCAGTCGGGATCTAGCGGGCTCCTACAATGAGCAGTTCTTC. Amino acids: CASSRDLAGSYNEQFF. The chain couples TRBV5-6 to TRBJ2-1; the match to TRBD2 covers 8 bases. The CDR3 is 16 amino acids. The junction had 7 bases not matched to a gene; V was cut back by 5 bases and J by 0 bases. Germline V gene sequence: CDR1 SGHDT, CDR2 YYEEEE.

This clonotype has a count of ten or more. This rearrangement joins TRBV3-1 to TRBJ2-1; the D gene is possibly TRBD2 (6 bases). CDR1 is LGHDT and CDR2 is YNNKEL in the germline V gene (reference sequence). Trimming removed 1 base from V and 14 bases from J, with 18 bases in between. The CDR3 length is 14 residues. CDR3 sequence (DNA): TGTGCCAGCAGCCAAGGAACCTCTCCCCCGGGGGAGTTCTTC. Its translation is CASSQGTSPPGEFF.

This clonotype came up many times. The CDR3 protein is CASSLSYYGNEQFF. The CDR3 DNA reads TGCGCCAGCAGCCTATCCTATTACGGCAATGAGCAGTTCTTC. This chain connects TRBV5-1 to TRBJ2-1; D is ambiguous. Deletions cut 4 bases from V and 6 bases from J, with 14 bases between. The V gene's germline CDR1 is SGHRS and CDR2 YFSETQ. The CDR3 spans 14 residues.

J is TRBJ2-1 and V is TRBV6-5; TRBD2 might be the D (6 bases). Trimming pared 2 bases from V and 7 bases from J, leaving 21 bases between. CDR1 MNHEY and CDR2 SVGAGI come from the germline V gene. The CDR3 length is 17 residues. CDR3 amino acids: CASSYVTRPPPGNEQFF. In DNA form, the CDR3 reads TGTGCCAGCAGTTACGTGACTAGACCGCCCCCCGGGAATGAGCAGTTCTTC.

The chain is built from TRBV6-1 and TRBJ2-3; D perhaps matches TRBD2 (5 bases). V was shortened by 8 bases and J by 3 bases, with 21 bases between the two germline ends. Germline V gives CDR1 MNHNS, CDR2 SASEGT. The length of the CDR3 is 16 residues. CDR3 DNA sequence: TGTGCCAGCCCCGAGAACCCACTAGGACCAACAGATACGCAGTATTTT. Amino acid sequence: CASPENPLGPTDTQYF.

This clonotype was counted many times. This chain joins TRBV3-1 and TRBJ2-5; D is unresolved. The CDR3 covers 13 residues. Per the germline V gene, CDR1 is LGHDT and CDR2 is YNNKEL (reference sequence). Trimming cost V 4 bases and J 5 bases, with 11 bases left between them. This CDR3 reads CASSLDPEETQYF. Written as DNA, the CDR3 is TGTGCCAGCAGCCTCGACCCTGAGGAGACCCAGTACTTC.

This clonotype came up a few times. The rearrangement uses TRBV3-1 and TRBJ2-1, with TRBD2 identical over 7 bases. Germline CDR1 LGHDT, CDR2 YNNKEL (reference sequence). The trim removed 4 bases at V and 10 bases at J, leaving 19 bases unmatched. The CDR3 totals 17 residues. CDR3 bases: TGTGCCAGCAGCCCCGAGGAGGGCGGGAGTTTTGTGTGGGAGCAGTTCTTC. It specifies CASSPEEGGSFVWEQFF.

The sample holds many counts of this clonotype. The chain employs TRBV20-1 and TRBJ1-2; 7 bases line up with TRBD1. The V segment lost 7 bases and the J segment 2 bases; nucleotides outside the gene matches: 10. This CDR3 region has 14 residues. Germline values: CDR1 DFQATT, CDR2 SNEGSKA (reference sequence). This CDR3 is CSVNLLQGNYGYTF. CDR3 DNA sequence: TGCAGTGTCAACCTTCTACAGGGGAACTATGGCTACACCTTC.

This clonotype was counted only a few times. The V call is TRBV29-1, the J call TRBJ2-1; 7 nucleotides line up with TRBD2. V trimming: 1 base; J trimming: 12 bases; junction bases outside the gene matches: 6. CDR1 SQVTM and CDR2 ANQGSEA come from the germline V gene. The CDR3 is 12 residues long. The CDR3 reads CSVEAAGERQFF. CDR3 coding DNA: TGCAGCGTTGAAGCCGCGGGAGAGCGGCAGTTCTTC.

The chain is built from TRBV10-3 and TRBJ2-3; 7 bases map to TRBD1. Trimming took 2 bases from V and 4 from J; bases not matched to a gene: 0. Germline CDR1 ENHRY, CDR2 SYGVKD. This CDR3 contains 13 residues. The CDR3 sequence is CAISEGTADTQYF. Written as DNA, the CDR3 is TGTGCCATCAGTGAGGGGACAGCAGATACGCAGTATTTT.

This clonotype occurred many times. V gene TRBV7-6 combines with J gene TRBJ2-1, with a weak D call TRBD1 (6 bases). The V and J ends lost 2 bases and 1 base respectively, with 9 bases between them. The CDR3 is 15 residues long. Per germline, CDR1 SGHVS and CDR2 FNYEAQ. The CDR3 DNA reads TGTGCCAGCAGCTTACCGAGGGGGTCCTACAATGAGCAGTTCTTC. Translated: CASSLPRGSYNEQFF.

This clonotype occurred a few times. V and J are TRBV3-1 and TRBJ1-2; the D is unclear. The CDR3 runs 15 residues. The germline V and J ends were trimmed by 0 bases and 2 bases, with 10 bases remaining between them. CDR1 LGHDT and CDR2 YNNKEL come from the germline V gene (reference sequence). The CDR3 reads CASSQDRPQNYGYTF. In nucleotides, the CDR3 is TGTGCCAGCAGCCAAGATCGTCCGCAGAACTATGGCTACACCTTC.

This clonotype was counted only a few times. The CDR3 here is CASSQDLGGGVRNIQYF. The CDR3 DNA reads TGCGCCAGCAGCCAAGATCTAGGGGGGGGCGTAAGGAACATTCAGTACTTC. The V gene is TRBV4-1, the J gene TRBJ2-4, with a tentative D call TRBD2 (7 bases). There are 17 residues in the CDR3. Trimming left V 0 bases short and J 7 bases short, with 19 bases between. CDR1 and CDR2 from the germline V gene are MGHRA and YSYEKL.

This clonotype was detected only a few times. The chain is built from TRBV3-1 and TRBJ2-2; TRBD1 matches at 7 bases. Germline CDR1 LGHDT, CDR2 YNNKEL (reference sequence). V dropped 2 bases and J dropped 2; count of bases not matched to a gene: 8. The length of the CDR3 is 17 residues. CDR3 in amino acids: CASSQRWTGVNTGELFF. CDR3 in DNA: TGTGCCAGCAGCCAAAGGTGGACAGGCGTTAACACCGGGGAGCTGTTTTTT.

The V call is TRBV5-1, the J call TRBJ1-1; D ambiguous. V was shortened by 0 bases and J by 1 base, with 10 bases between the two germline ends. The CDR3 extends over 15 amino acids. Per germline, CDR1 SGHRS and CDR2 YFSETQ. The CDR3 region has the DNA TGCGCCAGCAGCTTGGAATGGTCGGGGAACACTGAAGCTTTCTTT. It encodes CASSLEWSGNTEAFF.